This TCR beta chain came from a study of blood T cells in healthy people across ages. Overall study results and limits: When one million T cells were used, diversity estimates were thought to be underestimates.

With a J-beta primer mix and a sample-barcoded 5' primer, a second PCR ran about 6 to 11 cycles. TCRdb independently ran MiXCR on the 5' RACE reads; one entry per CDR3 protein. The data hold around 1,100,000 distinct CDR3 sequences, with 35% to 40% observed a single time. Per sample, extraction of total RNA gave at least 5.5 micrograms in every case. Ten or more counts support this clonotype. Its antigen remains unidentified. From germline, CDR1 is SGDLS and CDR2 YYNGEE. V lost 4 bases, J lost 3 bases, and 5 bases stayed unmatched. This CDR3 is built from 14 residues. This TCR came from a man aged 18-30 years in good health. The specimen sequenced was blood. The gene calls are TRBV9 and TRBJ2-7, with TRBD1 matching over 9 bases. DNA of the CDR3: TGTGCCAGCAGCTCATCGGGACAGGGCTACGAGCAGTACTTC. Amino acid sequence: CASSSSGQGYEQYF.